The rows below give T cell receptor beta chains drawn from one sample of a study of regulatory T cells in long-lasting Graves disease. MiXCR was run by TCRdb on the multiplex PCR reads, yielding one entry per CDR3 protein. The sample lists about 470,000 distinct CDR3 sequences; 15% were seen once. This sample also belongs to another study, concerning T cells in Graves' hyperthyroidism and ophthalmopathy.

This specimen consisted of peripheral blood mononuclear cells (PBMCs), obtained at new diagnosis, from a patient treated with antithyroid drugs. The receptors stem from a woman aged 30 to 39 with Graves disease. CDR3s include the opening cysteine and the closing phenylalanine or tryptophan. Fields, in order: D gene, clone size, V gene, J gene, CDR3 protein, CDR3 DNA. A D gene is named only where the DNA matches it firmly. The size field is filled for only some rows; it gives once, few, many or a size class.

>-|many|TRBV14|TRBJ1-2
CASSQGNAGGYTF
TGTGCCAGCAGCCAAGGCAACGCGGGTGGCTACACCTTC
>-|-|TRBV7-2|TRBJ2-7
CASSSFRDEQYF
TGTGCCAGCAGCTCATTCCGGGACGAGCAGTACTTC
>-|many|TRBV5-6|TRBJ1-5
CASSAGSLVNQPQHF
TGTGCCAGCAGCGCTGGCTCCCTGGTCAATCAGCCCCAGCATTTT
>-|-|TRBV6-5|TRBJ1-6
CASSYRTGPGGPLHF
TGTGCCAGCAGTTACAGGACGGGACCGGGGGGGCCCCTCCACTTT
>TRBD2|-|TRBV30|TRBJ2-5
CAWSVPGGDETQYF
TGTGCCTGGAGTGTTCCGGGAGGTGATGAGACCCAGTACTTC
>TRBD1|many|TRBV27|TRBJ2-2
CASSLTHSGTGGGRNTGELFF
TGTGCCAGCAGTTTAACGCATTCCGGGACAGGGGGGGGCAGGAACACCGGGGAGCTGTTTTTT
>-|many|TRBV7-3|TRBJ2-6
CASSLQPVSGANVLTF
TGTGCCAGCTCCCTACAGCCGGTCTCTGGGGCCAACGTCCTGACTTTC
>TRBD2|many|TRBV14|TRBJ2-7
CASSQLAGLYEQYF
TGTGCCAGCAGCCAACTAGCGGGCCTCTACGAGCAGTACTTC
>-|many|TRBV20-1|TRBJ2-7
CSWTGSSSYEQYF
TGCAGCTGGACCGGGAGTAGCTCCTACGAGCAGTACTTC
>TRBD1|few|TRBV6-5|TRBJ2-1
CASSFDRGTDEQFF
TGTGCCAGCAGTTTTGACAGGGGTACGGATGAGCAGTTCTTC
>-|-|TRBV3-1|TRBJ2-3
CASSQETGVDTRYF
TGTGCCAGCAGCCAAGAGACGGGCGTTGATACGCGGTATTTT
>-|many|TRBV3-1|TRBJ1-1
CASSPYHSEADTEAFF
TGTGCCAGCAGCCCCTACCACTCCGAAGCGGACACTGAAGCTTTCTTT
>-|few|TRBV12-3/TRBV12-4|TRBJ1-6
CASSSYQTGSSPLHF
TGTGCCAGCAGTTCGTATCAGACGGGTAGTTCACCCCTCCACTTT
>-|-|TRBV4-2|TRBJ2-7
CASTLGGTNYEQYF
TGTGCCAGCACCCTCGGCGGGACAAACTACGAGCAGTACTTC
>TRBD2|many|TRBV7-3|TRBJ2-1
CASSPVSGTYNEQFF
TGTGCCAGCAGCCCTGTCAGCGGGACTTACAATGAGCAGTTCTTC
>-|-|TRBV7-9|TRBJ2-4
CASSLSFPLAKNIQYF
TGTGCCAGCAGCTTGAGTTTTCCGCTTGCCAAAAACATTCAGTACTTC
>-|few|TRBV28|TRBJ2-7
CASSSLTFRQQHF
TGTGCCAGCAGTTCACTGACCTTTCGACAGCAACACTTC
>-|few|TRBV2|TRBJ1-1
CASRGNAGGTEAFF
TGTGCCAGCAGGGGGAACGCCGGTGGGACTGAAGCTTTCTTT
>TRBD2|many|TRBV7-3|TRBJ2-2
CASSLTLAGVDTGELFF
TGTGCCAGCAGCTTAACCCTAGCGGGCGTGGACACCGGGGAGCTGTTTTTT
>-|few|TRBV9|TRBJ2-3
CASSVTGLTDTQYF
TGTGCCAGCAGCGTAACGGGCCTCACAGATACGCAGTATTTT
>TRBD1|-|TRBV2|TRBJ1-2
CASSRDRGPYGYTF
TGTGCCAGCAGCCGGGACAGGGGTCCCTATGGCTACACCTTC
>TRBD1|-|TRBV11-3|TRBJ2-6
CASSLAIGQGSGANVLTF
TGTGCCAGCAGCTTAGCTATAGGACAGGGCTCTGGGGCCAACGTCCTGACTTTC
>TRBD2|-|TRBV20-1|TRBJ2-7
CSATPAKLAGGPFFEQYF
TGCAGTGCTACCCCTGCTAAATTAGCGGGAGGGCCTTTTTTCGAGCAGTACTTC
>-|-|TRBV3-1|TRBJ2-1
CASSQIPTNNEQFF
TGTGCCAGCAGCCAAATTCCTACCAACAATGAGCAGTTCTTC
>-|many|TRBV5-1|TRBJ2-7
CASSSSGPGLGYEQYF
TGCGCCAGCAGCTCCTCGGGACCGGGGCTGGGTTACGAGCAGTACTTC
>TRBD2|many|TRBV9|TRBJ2-5
CASSVAGSGSAETQYF
TGTGCCAGCAGCGTAGCGGGTAGCGGGAGTGCGGAGACCCAGTACTTC
>-|many|TRBV5-1|TRBJ1-5
CASSLRGNQPQHF
TGTGCCAGCAGCTTGAGGGGCAATCAGCCCCAGCATTTT
>TRBD1|-|TRBV5-1|TRBJ1-2
CASSSLGQDGYTF
TGCGCCAGCAGCTCCCTCGGACAGGATGGCTACACCTTC
>TRBD2|few|TRBV27|TRBJ2-3
CASSLSPTGGPSGTQYF
TGTGCCAGCAGTTTATCTCCGACGGGAGGGCCCTCTGGAACGCAGTATTTT
>-|many|TRBV12-3/TRBV12-4|TRBJ2-7
CASSLRDGGEQYF
TGTGCCAGCAGTTTAAGGGACGGAGGAGAGCAGTACTTC
>-|-|TRBV19|TRBJ2-1
CASSMVGYNEQFF
TGTGCCAGTAGTATGGTGGGATACAATGAGCAGTTCTTC
>TRBD2|many|TRBV28|TRBJ2-1
CASSSGPTSGRAYEQFF
TGTGCCAGCAGTTCTGGCCCCACTAGCGGGAGGGCCTATGAGCAGTTCTTC
>-|many|TRBV3-1|TRBJ2-1
CASSRYDEQFF
TGTGCCAGCAGCCGTTATGATGAGCAGTTCTTC
>-|many|TRBV5-5|TRBJ2-7
CASSLIQSNYEQYF
TGTGCCAGCAGCTTAATACAGAGTAACTACGAGCAGTACTTC
>TRBD1|many|TRBV6-1|TRBJ1-5
CAATGENNQPQHF
TGTGCCGCCACAGGGGAAAACAATCAGCCCCAGCATTTT
>-|many|TRBV11-2|TRBJ2-7
CASSLGTSWTYEQYF
TGTGCCAGCAGCTTAGGTACTAGCTGGACCTACGAGCAGTACTTC
>-|-|TRBV6-5|TRBJ2-3
CASSYRGVGTDTQYF
TGTGCCAGCAGTTACCGGGGAGTTGGCACAGATACGCAGTATTTT
>-|many|TRBV6-2/TRBV6-3|TRBJ2-1
CASSARNEQFF
TGTGCCAGCAGTGCTAGGAATGAGCAGTTCTTC
>-|many|TRBV6-1|TRBJ2-1
CASSPPGGWNEQFF
TGTGCCAGCAGCCCCCCCGGGGGATGGAATGAGCAGTTCTTC
>-|few|TRBV20-1|TRBJ2-2
CSASNMGTGELFF
TGCAGTGCCTCGAATATGGGGACCGGGGAGCTGTTTTTT
>TRBD2|many|TRBV19|TRBJ2-7
CASSRGTSELYEQYF
TGTGCCAGTAGCCGCGGGACTAGCGAACTCTACGAGCAGTACTTC
>-|-|TRBV12-3/TRBV12-4|TRBJ1-4
CASSFVGGLNEKLFF
TGTGCCAGCAGTTTCGTAGGCGGCCTTAATGAAAAACTGTTTTTT
>TRBD1|many|TRBV2|TRBJ1-2
CASSLSDRINYGYTF
TGTGCCAGCAGTCTCTCGGACAGGATTAACTATGGCTACACCTTC
>-|few|TRBV7-3|TRBJ1-2
CASSLMSGYGYTF
TGTGCCAGCAGCTTAATGTCGGGGTATGGCTACACCTTC
>-|many|TRBV2|TRBJ2-2
CASKLQGGTGELFF
TGTGCCAGCAAGTTACAGGGGGGGACCGGGGAGCTGTTTTTT
>TRBD1|-|TRBV2|TRBJ1-5
CASRKGQGKGQPQHF
TGTGCCAGCAGAAAGGGACAGGGGAAGGGCCAGCCCCAGCATTTT
>-|many|TRBV3-1|TRBJ1-5
CASSLSRQNQPQHF
TGTGCCAGCAGCCTCTCTCGACAGAATCAGCCCCAGCATTTT
>-|many|TRBV25-1|TRBJ1-1
CASSDFAGPNTEAFF
TGTGCCAGCAGTGATTTCGCAGGGCCGAACACTGAAGCTTTCTTT
>-|-|TRBV3-1|TRBJ1-1
CASSQAGHLQFF
TGTGCCAGCAGCCAAGCGGGACACCTCCAGTTCTTT
>-|many|TRBV20-1|TRBJ2-7
CSALRGAYEQYF
TGCAGTGCCCTACGGGGGGCGTACGAGCAGTACTTC
>TRBD2|few|TRBV18|TRBJ2-1
CASSPPAGGHYNEQFF
TGTGCCAGCTCACCACCGGCGGGGGGCCACTACAATGAGCAGTTCTTC
>-|many|TRBV6-2/TRBV6-3|TRBJ2-7
CASSDAGTGNSYEQYF
TGTGCCAGCAGTGACGCCGGGACCGGTAACTCCTACGAGCAGTACTTC
>TRBD2|few|TRBV3-1|TRBJ2-1
CASSLLRIAGRSYNEQFF
TGTGCCAGCAGTCTCCTCAGGATAGCGGGAAGATCCTACAATGAGCAGTTCTTC
>TRBD1|many|TRBV2|TRBJ2-7
CASNAAGGLAYEQYF
TGTGCCAGCAATGCGGCAGGGGGTTTAGCCTACGAGCAGTACTTC
>-|many|TRBV28|TRBJ2-2
CASNPSFRAENTGELFF
TGTGCCAGCAACCCTTCTTTTAGAGCGGAGAACACCGGGGAGCTGTTTTTT
>-|many|TRBV5-1|TRBJ2-2
CASSLGGQGIGELFF
TGCGCCAGCAGCTTGGGGGGACAAGGCATCGGGGAGCTGTTTTTT
>-|many|TRBV9|TRBJ1-4
CASSVGKGRANEKLFF
TGTGCCAGCAGCGTAGGCAAAGGGCGGGCTAATGAAAAACTGTTTTTT
>-|many|TRBV6-1|TRBJ2-5
CASSSSVRETQYF
TGTGCCAGCAGCAGTAGCGTCAGGGAGACCCAGTACTTC
>TRBD2|many|TRBV13|TRBJ2-1
CASSLLANPRGLVISNEQFF
TGTGCCAGCAGCTTGCTAGCGAACCCCCGTGGACTAGTAATATCCAATGAGCAGTTCTTC